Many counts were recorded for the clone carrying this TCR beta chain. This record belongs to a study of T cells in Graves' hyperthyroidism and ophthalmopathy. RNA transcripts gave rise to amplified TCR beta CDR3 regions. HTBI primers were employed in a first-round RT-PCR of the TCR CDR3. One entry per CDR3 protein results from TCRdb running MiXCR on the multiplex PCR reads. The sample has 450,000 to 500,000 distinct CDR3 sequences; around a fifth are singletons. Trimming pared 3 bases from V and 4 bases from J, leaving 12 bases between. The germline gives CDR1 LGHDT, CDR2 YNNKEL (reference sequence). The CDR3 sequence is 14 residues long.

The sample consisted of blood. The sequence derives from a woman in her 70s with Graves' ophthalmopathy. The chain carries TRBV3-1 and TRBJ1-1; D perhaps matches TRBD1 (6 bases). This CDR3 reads CASSQSQGSTEAFF. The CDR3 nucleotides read TGTGCCAGCAGCCAGTCCCAGGGGAGCACTGAAGCTTTCTTT.